This is a list of T cell receptor beta chains from one sample in a study of cytomegalovirus exposure and HLA in healthy donors. The method was immunoSEQ multiplex PCR; TCRdb's version includes in-frame clones alone and lacks a portion of them. The sample includes 100,000 to 120,000 clones, roughly nine tenths seen only once; the top ten take about 2%. Sequencing input: PBMCs. The source of these receptors is a woman in her late teens or twenties in good health and CMV-seronegative. The CDR3 runs from the conserved cysteine through the conserved F or W.

J: TRBJ2-7
V: TRBV11-2
CDR3: CASSLGAVSYEQYF

J: TRBJ1-6
V: TRBV2
CDR3: CASSGRQGHSPLHF

J: TRBJ2-4
V: TRBV28
CDR3: CASSQDYVKNIQYF

J: TRBJ1-2
V: TRBV6-5
CDR3: CASSYSVEAGADGYTF

J: TRBJ2-3
V: TRBV7-3
CDR3: CASSGGRGTDTQYF

J: TRBJ2-7
V: TRBV13
CDR3: CASSSTTSGIFGEQYF

J: TRBJ2-2
V: TRBV7-9
CDR3: CASSLPSGGARELFF

J: TRBJ2-7
V: TRBV18
CDR3: CASSPLDRGKLYEQYF

J: TRBJ2-2
V: TRBV6-1
CDR3: CASSGGLRGTNTGELFF

J: TRBJ1-1
V: TRBV28
CDR3: CASSRSGTMNTEAFF